Each of the 5 T cell receptor beta chains below was sequenced from the same sample in a study of T-cell memory formation after mild COVID-19. One entry per CDR3 protein, called by TCRdb with MiXCR from the 5' RACE reads. The table shows 40,000 to 55,000 distinct CDR3 sequences, with about 7.1% occurring only once. Sequenced material: PBMCs or a T cell subset sorted from them (not recorded which). All receptors derive from a young man who had mild COVID-19 (a few samples of this study predate the infection). Cell type and time point are not known.

This clonotype appeared many times. The CDR3 bases are TGTGCCAGCAGCCTGTCTTCCTCTGGGGCCAACGTCCTGACTTTC. Its protein product is CASSLSSSGANVLTF. The chain carries TRBV12-3 or TRBV12-4 and TRBJ2-6; D is uncertain. Trimming removed 6 bases at V and 0 bases at J, with 9 bases between. This CDR3 region has 15 residues.

This clonotype was counted ten times or more. The chain recombines TRBV5-6 with TRBJ2-7; D is unresolved. V shed 3 bases and J shed 11 bases, with 15 bases lying between them. The CDR3 covers 12 residues. The V gene's germline CDR1 is SGHDT and CDR2 YYEEEE. CDR3 nucleotide sequence: TGTGCCAGCAGCTCTGAACCTCGGTGGGAGTACTTC. It specifies CASSSEPRWEYF.

This clonotype was seen a handful of times. V and J are TRBV11-2 and TRBJ2-3, with D possibly being TRBD1 or TRBD2 (5 bases each). Germline values: CDR1 SGHAT, CDR2 FQNNGV. V dropped 4 bases and J dropped 2 bases, with 16 bases sitting between them. This CDR3 is 16 amino acids long. CDR3 residues: CASSSLGAPNTDTQYF. Here the CDR3 DNA reads TGTGCCAGCAGCTCCCTCGGGGCGCCTAACACAGATACGCAGTATTTT.

This clonotype was seen at least ten times. The chain uses TRBV28 and TRBJ1-1; D unresolved. Between the trimmed V and J ends, which lost 7 bases and 2 bases, there was a span of 14 bases. The CDR3 loop spans 14 amino acids. Per the germline V gene, CDR1 is MDHEN and CDR2 is SYDVKM. CDR3 in DNA: TGTGCCAGCACCTCGGGTGGAGTTAACACTGAAGCTTTCTTT. Translation gives CASTSGGVNTEAFF.

The chain recombines TRBV2 with TRBJ2-2, with unresolved D. The V end lost 0 bases, the J end lost 4 bases, and 9 bases lay between the germline ends. The length of the CDR3 is 15 residues. The V gene's germline CDR1 is SNHLY and CDR2 FYNNEI. The CDR3 protein is CASSEAGYSTGELFF. CDR3 bases: TGTGCCAGCAGTGAAGCCGGCTACAGCACCGGGGAGCTGTTTTTT.